A single sample gave rise to the 25 T cell receptor beta chains below, sequenced in a study of cytomegalovirus exposure and HLA in healthy donors. The PCR contained 60 Vbeta and 13 Jbeta primers. Profiling relied on immunoSEQ multiplex PCR, and the TCRdb table lists in-frame clones only, not all of them. In the table there are some 200,000 clones, approximately 81% of which are singletons. The specimen was PBMCs. These receptors came from a man aged 50 to 60 in good health and CMV-seronegative.

V and J are TRBV7-2 and TRBJ1-5, with D hard to call. The V end lost 5 bases, the J end lost 15 bases, and 11 bases lay between the germline ends. The CDR3 sequence is 10 residues long. The germline V gene encodes CDR1 SGHTA and CDR2 FQGNSA. CDR3 nucleotides: TGTGCCAGCAGCCCTGCACGAGGGCATTTT. This translates into CASSPARGHF.

This clone was seen more than once but under ten times. V gene TRBV18 combines with J gene TRBJ1-1; D is uncertain. Germline CDR1 and CDR2: KGHSH and LQKENI. The CDR3 has 13 residues. Trimming removed 3 bases at V and 7 bases at J, with 12 bases between. The CDR3 loop reads CASSPSGLGEAFF. The CDR3 coding sequence is TGTGCCAGCTCACCCTCAGGCCTGGGTGAAGCTTTCTTT.

The rearrangement links TRBV11-2 to TRBJ2-1, with a weak D call TRBD1 (6 bases). The CDR3 is made up of 13 amino acids. V was pared by 5 bases and J by 8 bases, with 13 bases between. Germline loops: CDR1 SGHAT, CDR2 FQNNGV. The DNA for the CDR3 is TGTGCCAGCAGCCCCCAACAGGGCTATGAGCAGTTCTTC. Translation gives CASSPQQGYEQFF.

Turning to this clone: Other nucleotide sequences in the sample specify the same CDR3. The chain combines TRBV7-9 with TRBJ2-7; TRBD1 is a possible D gene (5 bases). The CDR3 extends over 13 amino acids. Germline V CDR1 and CDR2: SEHNR, FQNEAQ (reference sequence). Trimming left V 1 base short and J 2 bases short, with 6 bases between. The CDR3 nucleotides are TGTGCCAGCAGCTTAGGACAGCCCTACGAGCAGTACTTC. Translating gives CASSLGQPYEQYF.

The chain is built from TRBV6-1 and TRBJ2-2; weak D call: TRBD1 (5 bases). The V gene's germline CDR1 is MNHNS and CDR2 SASEGT. The CDR3 loop spans 15 amino acids. V was pared by 4 bases and J by 0 bases, with 9 bases between. The CDR3 spells CASSGQGANTGELFF. CDR3 sequence (DNA): TGTGCCAGCAGTGGGCAGGGCGCGAACACCGGGGAGCTGTTTTTT.

This chain connects TRBV6-4 to TRBJ2-2, with D possibly matching TRBD2 (6 bases). The CDR3 has 13 residues. Looked up from germline, CDR1 is MRHNA and CDR2 is SNTAGT. With 8 bases removed from V and 1 base from J, the gap between germline ends came to 8 bases. DNA of the CDR3: TGTGCCAGCTCGGGGGAGAACACCGGGGAGCTGTTTTTT. This translates into CASSGENTGELFF.

J is TRBJ1-2 and V is TRBV19; 8 nucleotides align to TRBD1. The CDR3 has 13 amino acids. Germline V gene data show CDR1 as LNHDA and CDR2 as SQIVND (reference sequence). V shed 8 bases, J shed 3 bases, and the junction held 5 bases outside the gene matches. CDR3 sequence reads: CASASDRDYGYTF. The CDR3 nucleotides read TGTGCCAGTGCTTCGGACAGGGACTATGGCTACACCTTC.

The rearrangement links TRBV5-1 to TRBJ1-2, with D possibly matching TRBD1 (6 bases). Trimming shortened V by 4 bases and J by 0 bases, and 19 bases separated the two germline ends. The CDR3 is 17 amino acids. Germline-derived CDR1 and CDR2 are SGHRS and YFSETQ. The CDR3 nucleotides read TGCGCCAGCAGCCCGGAACAGGGACAAACCGCTAACTATGGCTACACCTTC. This codes for CASSPEQGQTANYGYTF. Filled out from reference TRBV5-1 and TRBJ1-2, the complete variable domain reads KAGVTQTPRYLIKTRGQQVTLSCSPISGHRSVSWYQQTPGQGLQFLFEYFSETQRNKGNFPGRFSGRQFSNSRSEMNVSTLELGDSALYLCASSPEQGQTANYGYTFGSGTRLTVV.

This clone was recorded a few times. The chain has TRBV15 and TRBJ2-5; D remains unclear. The end of the DNA aligns better with TRBJ2-7, so the J call may be wrong. The CDR3 is 13 residues long. Germline CDR1 is LNHNV and CDR2 is YYDKDF (reference sequence). The chain's CDR3 is CATSRDNRYEQYF. In DNA form, the CDR3 reads TGTGCCACCAGCAGAGATAATCGCTACGAGCAGTACTTC.

The genes are TRBV19 and TRBJ1-6; no clear D. The length of the CDR3 is 15 residues. The V and J ends lost 3 bases and 8 bases respectively, with 14 bases between them. Germline V lookup: CDR1 LNHDA, CDR2 SQIVND (reference sequence). This chain's CDR3 is CASSMRVYSHSPLHF. The CDR3 bases are TGTGCCAGTAGTATGCGGGTGTATTCGCATTCACCCCTCCACTTT.

The V call is TRBV20-1, the J call TRBJ1-2; D is unclear. Germline CDR1 DFQATT, CDR2 SNEGSKA (reference sequence). The V gene lost 5 bases and the J gene lost 7 bases, with 11 bases spanning the gap. This CDR3 is 11 amino acids long. The DNA for the CDR3 is TGCAGTGCTCCTATAGAGGTTGGCTACACCTTC. Translation gives CSAPIEVGYTF.

V gene TRBV5-1 combines with J gene TRBJ2-5; tentatively, D is TRBD2 (5 bases). V lost 4 bases, J lost 5 bases, and 15 bases lay in between. From germline, CDR1 is SGHRS and CDR2 YFSETQ. The CDR3 is 14 amino acids. Here the CDR3 DNA reads TGCGCCAGCAGCCGCGACGGGGAGTTGGAGACCCAGTACTTC. Its protein product is CASSRDGELETQYF.

The CDR3 protein is CASSTTGGKTGELFF. CDR3 sequence (DNA): TGTGCCAGCAGTACCACAGGGGGGAAAACCGGGGAGCTGTTTTTT. V and J are TRBV6-5 and TRBJ2-2; 8 bases are a match to TRBD1. This CDR3 comprises 15 residues. The germline gives CDR1 MNHEY, CDR2 SVGAGI. With 5 bases clipped from V and 5 bases from J, the junction kept 7 bases outside the gene matches.

This clone was seen only a few times. This chain connects TRBV25-1 to TRBJ1-1; D is perhaps TRBD1 (5 bases). The CDR3 is 15 amino acids. With 4 bases removed from V and 4 bases from J, the gap between germline ends came to 16 bases. Germline V CDR1 and CDR2: MGHDK, SYGVNS. CDR3 in DNA: TGTGCCAGCAGTGTATCAGGACAAGTCAGCACTGAAGCTTTCTTT. This codes for CASSVSGQVSTEAFF.

The chain combines TRBV7-9 with TRBJ2-1; TRBD1 might be the D (6 bases). The V and J ends lost 6 bases and 4 bases respectively, with 19 bases between them. Germline lookup yields CDR1 SEHNR and CDR2 FQNEAQ (reference sequence). The length of the CDR3 is 16 residues. CDR3 bases: TGTGCCAGCAGGCCCGGGGTGGGGGCGGAGTACAATGAGCAGTTCTTC. This codes for CASRPGVGAEYNEQFF.

V usage is TRBV19 and J usage is TRBJ2-1; 9 bases are shared with TRBD2. This CDR3 contains 16 residues. Germline V CDR1 and CDR2: LNHDA, SQIVND (reference sequence). The V and J ends lost 5 bases and 4 bases, in that order; junction bases with no gene match: 9. CDR3 protein: CASSLPERGAYNEQFF. The CDR3 DNA reads TGTGCCAGTAGTCTTCCTGAGCGGGGGGCGTACAATGAGCAGTTCTTC. Full variable domain (remainder filled in from reference TRBV19 and TRBJ2-1): DGGITQSPKYLFRKEGQNVTLSCEQNLNHDAMYWYRQDPGQGLRLIYYSQIVNDFQKGDIAEGYSVSREKKESFPLTVTSAQKNPTAFYLCASSLPERGAYNEQFFGPGTRLTVL.

V is TRBV20-1 and J is TRBJ1-2, with D possibly being TRBD1 (6 bases). Germline V gene data show CDR1 as DFQATT and CDR2 as SNEGSKA (reference sequence). Trimming removed 6 bases at V and 4 bases at J, with 9 bases between. The CDR3 spans 11 residues. The CDR3 nucleotides are TGCAGTGCCACAGGGTCCTATGGCTACACCTTC. This codes for CSATGSYGYTF.

The chain is built from TRBV9 and TRBJ2-2, with TRBD1 identical over 10 bases. Germline assignment: CDR1 SGDLS and CDR2 YYNGEE. V trimming: 4 bases; J trimming: 4 bases; junction bases outside the gene matches: 4. The CDR3 totals 15 residues. The CDR3 region has the DNA TGTGCCAGCAGCAGACAGGGGGCCGGCACCGGGGAGCTGTTTTTT. As protein: CASSRQGAGTGELFF. Full variable domain (missing parts from reference TRBV9 and TRBJ2-2): DSGVTQTPKHLITATGQRVTLRCSPRSGDLSVYWYQQSLDQGLQFLIQYYNGEERAKGNILERFSAQQFPDLHSELNLSSLELGDSALYFCASSRQGAGTGELFFGEGSRLTVL.

The V gene is TRBV30, the J gene TRBJ2-7, with TRBD2 identical over 7 bases. The germline V gene encodes CDR1 GTSNPN and CDR2 SVGIG (reference sequence). CDR3 length equals 13 residues. With V trimmed by 4 bases and J by 7 bases, 10 bases remained unmatched. The CDR3 sequence: CAWNPSGGREQYF. The CDR3 bases are TGTGCCTGGAATCCGTCGGGAGGTCGGGAGCAGTACTTC.

This clone has a handful of counts. This sequence joins TRBV7-2 and TRBJ2-7; D ambiguous. The V end lost 9 bases, the J end lost 9 bases, and 12 bases lay between the germline ends. Germline CDR1 and CDR2: SGHTA and FQGNSA. This CDR3 has 10 amino acids. CDR3 protein: CASCPRSQYF. CDR3 DNA: TGTGCCAGTTGCCCTAGGTCGCAGTACTTC.

There are a few counts of this clone. The chain couples TRBV2 to TRBJ1-1; no clear D gene. Germline assignment: CDR1 SNHLY and CDR2 FYNNEI. V lost 5 bases to trimming and J lost 2 bases, with 6 bases between them. This CDR3 is 12 amino acids long. CDR3 bases: TGTGCCAGCAGTTATATTAACACTGAAGCTTTCTTT. As protein: CASSYINTEAFF. Variable domain in full (rest from reference TRBV2 and TRBJ1-1): EPEVTQTPSHQVTQMGQEVILRCVPISNHLYFYWYRQILGQKVEFLVSFYNNEISEKSEIFDDQFSVERPDGSNFTLKIRSTKLEDSAMYFCASSYINTEAFFGQGTRLTVV.

The V gene is TRBV19, the J gene TRBJ1-1; unclear D gene. Germline lookup yields CDR1 LNHDA and CDR2 SQIVND (reference sequence). The CDR3 totals 14 residues. V was cut by 10 bases and J by 4 bases, with 19 bases left in between. The CDR3 loop is CATLGPGISTEAFF. Written as DNA, the CDR3 is TGTGCCACTTTGGGTCCGGGAATCAGCACTGAAGCTTTCTTT.

This clone was observed a few times. CDR3: CASSYGAGAYTEAFF. DNA of the CDR3: TGTGCCAGCAGTTACGGGGCCGGAGCGTACACTGAAGCTTTCTTT. This chain uses TRBV6-5 with TRBJ1-1, with TRBD1 as a possible D gene (5 bases). CDR3 length: 15 amino acids. Germline values: CDR1 MNHEY, CDR2 SVGAGI. The germline V and J ends were trimmed by 2 bases and 3 bases, with 13 bases remaining between them.

There are a few counts of this clone. The J gene is TRBJ1-5, the V gene TRBV15, with 7 bases identical to TRBD1. Per germline, CDR1 LNHNV and CDR2 YYDKDF (reference sequence). The length of the CDR3 is 16 residues. V lost 0 bases to trimming and J lost 6 bases; unmatched junction nucleotides: 8. CDR3 in DNA: TGTGCCACCAGCAGAGATATGGGGCAGGGGGTTCAGCCCCAGCATTTT. Encoded protein: CATSRDMGQGVQPQHF. The full variable domain, its missing parts supplied by reference TRBV15 and TRBJ1-5, is DAMVIQNPRYQVTQFGKPVTLSCSQTLNHNVMYWYQQKSSQAPKLLFHYYDKDFNNEADTPDNFQSRRPNTSFCFLDIRSPGLGDTAMYLCATSRDMGQGVQPQHFGDGTRLSIL.

In this sample, this clone turned up a few times. The chain links TRBV2 to TRBJ2-7; possible D gene TRBD1, 6 bases. CDR3 length: 13 residues. Trimming removed 6 bases at V and 7 bases at J, with 16 bases between. Germline CDR1 is SNHLY and CDR2 is FYNNEI. CDR3 DNA sequence: TGTGCCAGCAGCGGACAGATTGAGGGAGAGCAGTACTTC. Residues: CASSGQIEGEQYF.